The 9 T cell receptor beta chains below come from one sample, sequenced in a study of T cell repertoires in cytomegalovirus infection. Via MiXCR, TCRdb re-called the reads, giving one row per CDR3 protein. The table includes 150,000 to 200,000 distinct CDR3 sequences, approximately 9.7% detected once. The sequencing sample was made of PBMCs. These receptors were taken from a human donor in good health (CMV status not recorded). Some clones in this sample may be carry-over from other donors' samples.

This clonotype has at least ten counts. The chain links TRBV7-2 to TRBJ2-6; a possible D gene is TRBD1 (6 bases). CDR1 is SGHTA, CDR2 FQGNSA, per germline. Trimming cost V 6 bases and J 1 base, with 31 bases left between them. This CDR3 is built from 22 residues. The DNA for the CDR3 is TGTGCCAGCAGTCTAATCCCTCAAAATAACAGGGTACTACCGTCTGGGGCCAACGTCCTGACTTTC. Translation: CASSLIPQNNRVLPSGANVLTF.

This chain joins TRBV11-2 and TRBJ1-1; 8 bases align to TRBD1. The CDR3 covers 16 residues. Germline CDR1 reads SGHAT; CDR2 reads FQNNGV. V lost 5 bases and J lost 6; bases outside the gene matches: 14. CDR3 bases: TGTGCCAGCAGCCTACGAGAACAGGGGGTGGTTGCTGAAGCTTTCTTT. This encodes CASSLREQGVVAEAFF.

This clonotype was picked up many times. The chain uses TRBV6-2 or TRBV6-3 and TRBJ2-1, with 7 positions matching TRBD1. The CDR3 has 14 residues. Germline V lookup: CDR1 MNHEY, CDR2 SVGEGT. The V gene end was trimmed by 0 bases and the J gene end by 7 bases; junction bases not matched to a gene: 3. CDR3 residues: CASSYSKQGNEQFF. Written as DNA, the CDR3 is TGTGCCAGCAGTTACTCAAAACAGGGGAATGAGCAGTTCTTC.

With respect to this clonotype: At one of its ends the junction is not consistent with the germline gene, which may arise from a read error. The chain is built from TRBV28 and TRBJ1-5; 11 bases are a match to TRBD1. CDR3 length: 16 residues. CDR1 and CDR2 from the germline V gene are MDHEN and SYDVKM. CDR3 residues: CVSSLRDRGSNQPQHF. The CDR3, as DNA: TGTGTCAGCAGTCTAAGGGACAGGGGGAGCAATCAGCCCCAGCATTTT.

This clonotype was recorded at least ten times. The chain couples TRBV28 to TRBJ1-2; TRBD1 agrees at 7 bases. With 5 bases clipped from V and 3 bases from J, the junction kept 15 bases outside the gene matches. Germline CDR1 MDHEN, CDR2 SYDVKM. The CDR3 consists of 17 residues. CDR3 amino acids: CASSDIRQGPNYYGYTF. CDR3 nucleotides: TGTGCCAGCAGTGATATAAGACAGGGCCCTAACTACTATGGCTACACCTTC.

This clonotype turned up a few times. The chain carries TRBV7-2 and TRBJ2-3, with 9 bases lining up with TRBD2. V lost 3 bases and J lost 2; bases outside the gene matches: 3. CDR3 length: 15 amino acids. CDR1 is SGHTA and CDR2 is FQGNSA in the germline V gene. Here the CDR3 reads CASSFAGGYTDTQYF. The DNA for the CDR3 is TGTGCCAGCAGCTTTGCGGGGGGGTACACAGATACGCAGTATTTT.

In this sample, this clonotype turned up many times. This chain uses TRBV7-8 with TRBJ1-1; 7 nucleotides line up with TRBD1. The CDR3 covers 15 residues. V was pared by 5 bases and J by 0 bases, with 6 bases of the junction left unmatched. The germline V gene encodes CDR1 SGHVS and CDR2 FQNEAQ. DNA for the CDR3: TGTGCCAGCAGCCCCCGGGACAGATTGAACACTGAAGCTTTCTTT. It yields the protein CASSPRDRLNTEAFF.

This clonotype was seen many times. This chain joins TRBV20-1 and TRBJ2-3, with unresolved D. The CDR3 is 11 amino acids. In germline, CDR1 is DFQATT, CDR2 SNEGSKA (reference sequence). The V and J ends lost 3 bases and 8 bases respectively, with 9 bases between them. The CDR3 spells CSASTGGTQYF. The CDR3 coding sequence is TGCAGTGCTAGTACGGGCGGTACGCAGTATTTT.

This clonotype was counted many times. The V gene is TRBV29-1, the J gene TRBJ2-3; D call uncertain. The CDR3 runs to 10 residues. Trimming took 7 bases from V and 12 from J, leaving 14 bases between them. From germline, CDR1 is SQVTM and CDR2 ANQGSEA. Written as DNA, the CDR3 is TGCAGCGCAACGACAAGGGTTCAGTATTTT. Translation gives CSATTRVQYF.